Listed here are 23 T cell receptor beta chains from one sample, sequenced in a study of shared clonotypes between healthy human individuals. Sequenced by immunoSEQ multiplex PCR; TCRdb stores in-frame clones only, minus some. The repertoire includes around 700,000 clones, over 65% of them detected once, and approximately 1.8% sits in the top ten. Input material: memory CD4+ T cells sorted from blood. The sample's subset: CD45RA-negative fraction. These receptors were obtained from a woman younger than 45 in good health.

The chain couples TRBV20-1 to TRBJ1-1, with no clear D. The CDR3 is made up of 11 amino acids. V shed 3 bases and J shed 12 bases, with 14 bases lying between them. Germline V CDR1 and CDR2: DFQATT, SNEGSKA (reference sequence). CDR3 sequence (DNA): TGCAGTGCTAGGTCCGAGGGAAGTTCTTTCTTT. It specifies CSARSEGSSFF.

This rearrangement joins TRBV28 to TRBJ1-2; TRBD1 might be the D (6 bases). Germline CDR1 is MDHEN and CDR2 is SYDVKM. V was trimmed by 9 bases and J by 7 bases, leaving 18 bases between them. The CDR3 covers 13 residues. The CDR3 reads CASSRDKVFGYTF. The CDR3 nucleotides are TGTGCCAGTTCCCGGGACAAGGTGTTTGGCTACACCTTC.

The rearrangement joins TRBV5-4 to TRBJ2-1; 7 bases fit TRBD2. Germline CDR1 and CDR2: SGHNT and YYREEE (reference sequence). Trimming took 0 bases from V and 3 from J; bases not matched to a gene: 6. This CDR3 spans 16 amino acids. CDR3 bases: TGTGCCAGCAGCTTGGGGGCGGGAGCTGACTACAATGAGCAGTTCTTC. Translated, it gives CASSLGAGADYNEQFF.

This clone appeared a few times. Within the sample, other DNA sequences also encode this same CDR3. The chain is built from TRBV5-1 and TRBJ2-3; unclear D gene. V lost 1 base and J 2 bases, leaving 5 bases between the germline ends. This CDR3 comprises 13 residues. Germline values: CDR1 SGHRS, CDR2 YFSETQ. This CDR3 is CASSLTNTDTQYF. The CDR3 coding sequence is TGCGCCAGCAGCTTGACTAACACAGATACGCAGTATTTT.

The chain has TRBV11-2 and TRBJ2-1; the D gene is possibly TRBD1 (6 bases). The ends were cut back, 5 bases at V and 10 bases at J, with 12 bases in the middle. Looked up from germline, CDR1 is SGHAT and CDR2 is FQNNGV. CDR3 length equals 12 residues. The CDR3 spells CASSASGTEQFF. As DNA, the CDR3 is TGTGCCAGCAGCGCCTCCGGGACAGAGCAGTTCTTC.

The chain uses TRBV5-4 and TRBJ1-1; a possible D gene is TRBD1 (5 bases). CDR3 length: 14 residues. Between the trimmed V and J ends, which lost 5 bases and 0 bases, there was a span of 11 bases. Germline CDR1 SGHNT, CDR2 YYREEE (reference sequence). The CDR3 nucleotides read TGTGCCAGCAGTATGGGGGATTTGAACACTGAAGCTTTCTTT. Translating it yields CASSMGDLNTEAFF.

This rearrangement joins TRBV2 to TRBJ2-2, with unresolved D. This CDR3 spans 12 amino acids. In germline, CDR1 is SNHLY, CDR2 FYNNEI. Trimming removed 1 base from V and 7 bases from J, with 4 bases in between. The CDR3 DNA sequence: TGTGCCAGCAGTGAAGTGTTCGGGGAGCTGTTTTTT. This sequence encodes CASSEVFGELFF.

V gene TRBV6-1 combines with J gene TRBJ1-1; TRBD1 is a possible D gene (5 bases). Germline lookup yields CDR1 MNHNS and CDR2 SASEGT. The CDR3 loop spans 15 amino acids. V was clipped by 2 bases and J by 4 bases, with 14 bases between them. The CDR3 here is CASSESGSGGTEAFF. CDR3 sequence (DNA): TGTGCCAGCAGTGAATCGGGAAGCGGGGGCACTGAAGCTTTCTTT.

The table lists this clone with a count of one. This chain links TRBV11-2 with TRBJ2-3, with 10 bases lining up with TRBD1. With V trimmed by 1 base and J by 4 bases, 5 bases remained unmatched. Per germline, CDR1 SGHAT and CDR2 FQNNGV. This CDR3 region has 16 residues. The CDR3 loop is CASSLAGTGVADTQYF. In DNA, the CDR3 is TGTGCCAGCAGCTTAGCCGGGACAGGGGTGGCAGATACGCAGTATTTT. The variable domain in full, completed from reference TRBV11-2 and TRBJ2-3, reads EAGVAQSPRYKIIEKRQSVAFWCNPISGHATLYWYQQILGQGPKLLIQFQNNGVVDDSQLPKDRFSAERLKGVDSTLKIQPAKLEDSAVYLCASSLAGTGVADTQYFGPGTRLTVL.

The gene calls are TRBV7-8 and TRBJ1-4; D not resolved. CDR1 is SGHVS and CDR2 is FQNEAQ in the germline V gene. The CDR3 runs 15 residues. V was pared by 1 base and J by 4 bases, with 10 bases between. CDR3 DNA: TGTGCCAGCAGCTTAGTTGGGCAGCATAATGAAAAACTGTTTTTT. Its protein is CASSLVGQHNEKLFF.

The chain couples TRBV2 to TRBJ1-1; tentatively, D is TRBD1 (5 bases). The V gene's germline CDR1 is SNHLY and CDR2 FYNNEI. The CDR3 loop spans 15 amino acids. Trimming pared 4 bases from V and 6 bases from J, leaving 18 bases between. As DNA, the CDR3 is TGTGCCAGCAGTGGGGTGTTCAGGGATAGCGCTGAAGCTTTCTTT. This gives the protein CASSGVFRDSAEAFF.

V is TRBV6-1 and J is TRBJ1-5; TRBD1 aligns across 7 bases. J gave up 2 bases and V 6 bases, and 4 bases lay outside the gene matches. Germline V gives CDR1 MNHNS, CDR2 SASEGT. This CDR3 region has 14 residues. The CDR3 DNA is TGTGCCAGCAGCCTCGGACAGGGCAATCAGCCCCAGCATTTT. Translating gives CASSLGQGNQPQHF.

The CDR3 loop reads CASRAWTALTGELFF. The CDR3 coding sequence is TGTGCCAGCAGGGCCTGGACGGCACTCACCGGGGAGCTGTTTTTT. The chain couples TRBV27 to TRBJ2-2; D call uncertain. The CDR3 has 15 amino acids. The V end was cut by 6 bases, the J end by 4 bases, with 15 bases between. The germline gives CDR1 MNHEY, CDR2 SMNVEV (reference sequence).

Note on this clone: The same CDR3 also results from other DNA sequences found in this sample. The CDR3 loop reads CASSLQGRGTEAFF. The CDR3 DNA reads TGTGCCAGTTCCTTGCAGGGCCGAGGCACTGAAGCTTTCTTT. This chain uses TRBV28 with TRBJ1-1, with a weak D call TRBD1 (5 bases). V lost 9 bases and J lost 4, with 18 bases in between. This CDR3 has 14 amino acids. The germline V gene has CDR1 MDHEN and CDR2 SYDVKM. The whole variable domain, remainder taken from reference TRBV28 and TRBJ1-1, is DVKVTQSSRYLVKRTGEKVFLECVQDMDHENMFWYRQDPGLGLRLIYFSYDVKMKEKGDIPEGYSVSREKKERFSLILESASTNQTSMYLCASSLQGRGTEAFFGQGTRLTVV.

A few counts support this clone. This chain's CDR3 is CASSQEDSQNIQYF. CDR3 DNA sequence: TGCGCCAGCAGCCAAGAGGACAGCCAAAACATTCAGTACTTC. This chain joins TRBV4-1 and TRBJ2-4, with D tentatively TRBD1 (6 bases). CDR3 length: 14 amino acids. Trimming shortened V by 0 bases and J by 5 bases, and 8 bases separated the two germline ends. The germline CDR1 and CDR2 sequences are MGHRA and YSYEKL.

The V and J genes are TRBV6-5 and TRBJ1-5, with D maybe TRBD1 (6 bases). V shed 6 bases and J shed 6 bases, with 18 bases lying between them. Germline CDR1 MNHEY, CDR2 SVGAGI. This CDR3 contains 15 residues. The CDR3 sequence: CASRPLRGSGQPQHF. CDR3 coding DNA: TGTGCCAGCAGGCCCCTCAGGGGATCGGGTCAGCCCCAGCATTTT.

The V and J genes are TRBV9 and TRBJ1-1; no clear D. Germline V gene lookup returns CDR1 SGDLS and CDR2 YYNGEE. Trimming removed 3 bases at V and 0 bases at J, with 6 bases between. The CDR3 has 13 amino acids. The CDR3 protein is CASSENLNTEAFF. The CDR3 nucleotides are TGTGCCAGCAGCGAGAACTTGAACACTGAAGCTTTCTTT.

This chain's CDR3 is CASSQEPQGSSYNEQFF. The CDR3 DNA reads as TGTGCCAGCAGCCAAGAACCACAGGGTAGCTCCTACAATGAGCAGTTCTTC. The chain combines TRBV4-2 with TRBJ2-1; tentatively, D is TRBD1 (6 bases). Looked up from germline, CDR1 is LGHNA and CDR2 is YNFKEQ. The CDR3 length is 17 residues. Trimming removed 0 bases from V and 0 bases from J, with 12 bases in between.

The V and J genes are TRBV5-1 and TRBJ2-3; TRBD2 matches 8 bases. Trimming cost V 5 bases and J 2 bases; bases outside gene matches: 10. CDR1 and CDR2 from the germline V gene are SGHRS and YFSETQ. The CDR3 is 16 residues long. The DNA for the CDR3 is TGCGCCAGCAGACGAATACTAGCGGCAGTCACAGATACGCAGTATTTT. It specifies CASRRILAAVTDTQYF.

The chain combines TRBV6-1 with TRBJ2-3; D remains ambiguous. This CDR3 has 17 amino acids. Germline CDR1 and CDR2: MNHNS and SASEGT. Trimming took 1 base from V and 3 from J, leaving 17 bases between them. In DNA form, the CDR3 reads TGTGCCAGCAGTGAAGGGGCGGTGGGTTTGGGAACAGATACGCAGTATTTT. Translating gives CASSEGAVGLGTDTQYF.

The chain uses TRBV19 and TRBJ2-5, with D maybe TRBD1 (6 bases). The germline V gene has CDR1 LNHDA and CDR2 SQIVND (reference sequence). Trimming pared 3 bases from V and 2 bases from J, leaving 7 bases between. This CDR3 has 13 residues. CDR3 in amino acids: CASSITGQETQYF. The CDR3 region has the DNA TGTGCCAGTAGTATCACAGGGCAAGAGACCCAGTACTTC.

This clone turned up a few times. J is TRBJ1-5 and V is TRBV28, with TRBD1 matching over 9 bases. Trimming cost V 3 bases and J 4 bases; bases outside gene matches: 4. The CDR3 contains 15 residues. Germline-derived CDR1 and CDR2 are MDHEN and SYDVKM. The CDR3, as DNA: TGTGCCAGCAGTTTTAGGGACAGGGTTAATCAGCCCCAGCATTTT. Its protein product is CASSFRDRVNQPQHF.

The chain is built from TRBV28 and TRBJ1-1; D is undetermined. The CDR3 is made up of 12 amino acids. The V gene's germline CDR1 is MDHEN and CDR2 SYDVKM. The CDR3 bases are TGTGCGATCATGGGTAGTCACACTGAAGCTTTCTTT. Translation: CAIMGSHTEAFF.